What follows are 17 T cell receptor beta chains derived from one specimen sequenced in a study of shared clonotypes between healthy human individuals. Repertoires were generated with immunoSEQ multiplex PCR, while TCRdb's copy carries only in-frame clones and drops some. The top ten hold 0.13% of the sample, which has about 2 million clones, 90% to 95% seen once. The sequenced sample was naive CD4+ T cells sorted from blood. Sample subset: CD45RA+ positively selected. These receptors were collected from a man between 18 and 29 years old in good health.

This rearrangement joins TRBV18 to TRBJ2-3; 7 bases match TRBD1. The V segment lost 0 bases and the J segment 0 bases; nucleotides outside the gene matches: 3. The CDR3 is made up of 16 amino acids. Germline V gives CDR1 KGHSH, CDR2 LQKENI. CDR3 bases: TGTGCCAGCTCACCACCTGGACAGGCTAGCACAGATACGCAGTATTTT. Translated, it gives CASSPPGQASTDTQYF.

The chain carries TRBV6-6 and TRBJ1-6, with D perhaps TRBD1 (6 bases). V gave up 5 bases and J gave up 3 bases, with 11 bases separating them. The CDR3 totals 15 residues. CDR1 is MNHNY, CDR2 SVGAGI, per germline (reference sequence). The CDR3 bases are TGTGCCAGCAGTCCTCAGGGGAGCTATAATTCACCCCTCCACTTT. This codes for CASSPQGSYNSPLHF.

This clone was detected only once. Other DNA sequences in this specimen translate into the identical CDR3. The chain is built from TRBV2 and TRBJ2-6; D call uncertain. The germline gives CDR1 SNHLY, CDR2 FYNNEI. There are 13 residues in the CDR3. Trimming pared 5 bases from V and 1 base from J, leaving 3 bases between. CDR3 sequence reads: CASSISGANVLTF. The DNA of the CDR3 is TGTGCCAGCAGTATTTCTGGGGCCAACGTCCTGACTTTC. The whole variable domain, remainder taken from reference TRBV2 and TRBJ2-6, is EPEVTQTPSHQVTQMGQEVILRCVPISNHLYFYWYRQILGQKVEFLVSFYNNEISEKSEIFDDQFSVERPDGSNFTLKIRSTKLEDSAMYFCASSISGANVLTFGAGSRLTVL.

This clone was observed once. CDR3 DNA: TGTGCCAGCAGCTCAACCGGGACCCTCACAGATACGCAGTATTTT. Amino acids: CASSSTGTLTDTQYF. The gene calls are TRBV7-3 and TRBJ2-3, with D perhaps matching TRBD1 or TRBD2 (5 bases each). The germline V gene encodes CDR1 SGHTA and CDR2 FQGTGA. The V gene lost 4 bases and the J gene lost 2 bases, with 13 bases spanning the gap. The CDR3 loop spans 15 amino acids.

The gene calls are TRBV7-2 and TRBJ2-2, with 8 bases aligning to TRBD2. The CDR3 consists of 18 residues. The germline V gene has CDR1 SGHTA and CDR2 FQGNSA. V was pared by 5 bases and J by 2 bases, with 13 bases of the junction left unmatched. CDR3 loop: CASSPRGGSGINTGELFF. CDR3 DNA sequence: TGTGCCAGCAGCCCCCGGGGGGGTAGCGGGATTAACACCGGGGAGCTGTTTTTT.

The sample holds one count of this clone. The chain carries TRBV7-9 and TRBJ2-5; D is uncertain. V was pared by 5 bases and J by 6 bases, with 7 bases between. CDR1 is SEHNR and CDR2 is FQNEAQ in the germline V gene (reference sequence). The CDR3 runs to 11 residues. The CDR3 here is CASSKHQTQYF. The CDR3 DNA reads TGTGCCAGCAGCAAACACCAGACCCAGTACTTC.

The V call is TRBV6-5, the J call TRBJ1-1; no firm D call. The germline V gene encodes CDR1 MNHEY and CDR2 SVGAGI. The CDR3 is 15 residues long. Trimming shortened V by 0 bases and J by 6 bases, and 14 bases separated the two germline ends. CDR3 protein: CASSYSSLGKAEAFF. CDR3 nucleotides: TGTGCCAGCAGTTACTCCTCACTCGGTAAGGCTGAAGCTTTCTTT.

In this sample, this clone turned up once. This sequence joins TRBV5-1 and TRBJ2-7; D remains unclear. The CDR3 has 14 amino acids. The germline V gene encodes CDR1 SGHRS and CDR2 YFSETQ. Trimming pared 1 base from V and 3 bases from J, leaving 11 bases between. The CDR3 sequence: CASSLSYGSYEQYF. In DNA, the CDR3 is TGCGCCAGCAGCTTGTCCTACGGAAGCTACGAGCAGTACTTC.

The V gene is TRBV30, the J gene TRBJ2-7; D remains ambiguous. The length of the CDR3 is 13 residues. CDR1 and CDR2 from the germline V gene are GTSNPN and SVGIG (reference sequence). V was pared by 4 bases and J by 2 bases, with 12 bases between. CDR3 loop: CAWTPRLPYEQYF. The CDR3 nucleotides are TGTGCCTGGACCCCCCGGCTCCCCTACGAGCAGTACTTC.

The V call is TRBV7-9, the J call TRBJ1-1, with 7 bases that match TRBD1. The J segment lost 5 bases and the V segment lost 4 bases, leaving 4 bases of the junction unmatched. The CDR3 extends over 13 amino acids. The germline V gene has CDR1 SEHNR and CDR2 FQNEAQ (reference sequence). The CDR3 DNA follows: TGTGCCAGCAGCTCGACAGGGATTACTGAAGCTTTCTTT. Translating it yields CASSSTGITEAFF.

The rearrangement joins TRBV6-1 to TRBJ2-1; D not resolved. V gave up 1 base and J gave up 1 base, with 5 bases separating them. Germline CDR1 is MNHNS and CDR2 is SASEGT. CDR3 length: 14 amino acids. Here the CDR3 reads CASSEGSSYNEQFF. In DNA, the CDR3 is TGTGCCAGCAGTGAAGGGTCTTCCTACAATGAGCAGTTCTTC.

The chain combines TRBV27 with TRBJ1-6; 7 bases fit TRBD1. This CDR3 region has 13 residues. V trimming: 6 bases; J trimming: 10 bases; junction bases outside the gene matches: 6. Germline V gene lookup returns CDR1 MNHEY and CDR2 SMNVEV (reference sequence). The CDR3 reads CASRYDRDSPLHF. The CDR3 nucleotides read TGTGCCAGCAGATACGACAGGGACTCACCCCTCCACTTT.

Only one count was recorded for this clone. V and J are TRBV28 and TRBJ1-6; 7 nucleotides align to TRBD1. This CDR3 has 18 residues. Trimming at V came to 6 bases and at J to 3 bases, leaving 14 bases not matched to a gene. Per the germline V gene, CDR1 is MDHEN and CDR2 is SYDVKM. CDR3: CASRRIRQGNRYNSPLHF. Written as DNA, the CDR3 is TGTGCCAGCAGAAGAATACGACAGGGCAACCGCTATAATTCACCCCTCCACTTT.

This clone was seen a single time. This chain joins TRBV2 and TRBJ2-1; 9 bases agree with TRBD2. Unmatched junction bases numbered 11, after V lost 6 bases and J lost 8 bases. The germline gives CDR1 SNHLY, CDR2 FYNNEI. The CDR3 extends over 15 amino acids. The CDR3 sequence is CASRIQAGGPDEQFF. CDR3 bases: TGTGCCAGCAGAATACAAGCGGGAGGTCCCGATGAGCAGTTCTTC.

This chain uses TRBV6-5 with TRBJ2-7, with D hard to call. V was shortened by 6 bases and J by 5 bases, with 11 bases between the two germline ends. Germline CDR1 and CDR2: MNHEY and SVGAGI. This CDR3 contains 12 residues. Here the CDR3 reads CASSQKADEQYF. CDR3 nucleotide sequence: TGTGCCAGCAGCCAAAAGGCTGACGAGCAGTACTTC.

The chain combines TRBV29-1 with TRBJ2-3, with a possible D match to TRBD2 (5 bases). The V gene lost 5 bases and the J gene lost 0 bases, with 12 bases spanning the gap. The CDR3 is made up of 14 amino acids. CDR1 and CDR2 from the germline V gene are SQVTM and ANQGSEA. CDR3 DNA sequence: TGCAGCGTTAGTGGGAGCGGTAGCACAGATACGCAGTATTTT. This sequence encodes CSVSGSGSTDTQYF.

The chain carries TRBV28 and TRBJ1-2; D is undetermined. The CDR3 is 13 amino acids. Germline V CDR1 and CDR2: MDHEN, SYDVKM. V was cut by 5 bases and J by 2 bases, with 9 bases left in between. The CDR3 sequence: CASSNRLNYGYTF. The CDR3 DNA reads TGTGCCAGCAGTAACAGATTAAACTATGGCTACACCTTC.